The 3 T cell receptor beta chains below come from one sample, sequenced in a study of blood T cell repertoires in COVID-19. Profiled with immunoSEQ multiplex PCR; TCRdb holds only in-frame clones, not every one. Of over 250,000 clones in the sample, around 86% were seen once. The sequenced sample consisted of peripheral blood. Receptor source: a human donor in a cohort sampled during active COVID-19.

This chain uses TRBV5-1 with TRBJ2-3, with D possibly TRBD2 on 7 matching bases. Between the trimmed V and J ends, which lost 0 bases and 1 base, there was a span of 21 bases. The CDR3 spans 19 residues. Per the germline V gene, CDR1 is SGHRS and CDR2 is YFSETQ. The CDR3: CASSLEGVGAGFRTDTQYF. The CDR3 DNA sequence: TGCGCCAGCAGCTTGGAGGGGGTGGGAGCGGGATTTCGCACAGATACGCAGTATTTT.

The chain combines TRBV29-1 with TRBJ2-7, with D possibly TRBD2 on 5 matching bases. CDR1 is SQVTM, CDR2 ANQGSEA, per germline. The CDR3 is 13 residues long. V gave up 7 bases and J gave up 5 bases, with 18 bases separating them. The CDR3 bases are TGCAGCGCGCAGCTAAGACGGGGTCACGAGCAGTACTTC. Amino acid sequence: CSAQLRRGHEQYF.

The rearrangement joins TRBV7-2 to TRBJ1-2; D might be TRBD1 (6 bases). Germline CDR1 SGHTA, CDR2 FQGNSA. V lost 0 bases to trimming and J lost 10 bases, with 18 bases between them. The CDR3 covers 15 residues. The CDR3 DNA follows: TGTGCCAGCAGCTTAGCGCTATTCGGTGGGGGCGACTACACCTTC. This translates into CASSLALFGGGDYTF.